Listed below are T cell receptor beta chains from one sample, sequenced in a study of vaccination effects on CD4 cells after COVID-19. Profiling relied on immunoSEQ multiplex PCR, and the TCRdb table lists in-frame clones only, not all of them. This sample has some 14,000 clones, with approximately 72% found just once. Which antigens these TCRs recognize remains unknown. Specimen: CD4+ T cells from PBMCs cultured with SARS-CoV-2 spike peptides, collected after COVID-19 vaccination. These TCRs come from a human donor who received a COVID-19 vaccine. The conserved cysteine and the conserved F or W are not part of the CDR3 here.

v_call | cdr3_aa
TRBV19 | ASSTTAPSSYGYT
TRBV29-1 | SVRPSPLAGASNEQF
TRBV3-1/TRBV3-2 | ASSQDRIGVEAF
TRBV10-3 | AISEDTLMNTEAF
TRBV30 | AWSVAGGNYGYT
TRBV12-5 | ASGSTSGVAYEQY
TRBV5-6 | ASSLGQRPHYSPLH
TRBV6-2/TRBV6-3 | ASSYRLQPQH
TRBV6-5 | ASSKGQGNAGELF
TRBV5-1 | ASSPPRGFGYT